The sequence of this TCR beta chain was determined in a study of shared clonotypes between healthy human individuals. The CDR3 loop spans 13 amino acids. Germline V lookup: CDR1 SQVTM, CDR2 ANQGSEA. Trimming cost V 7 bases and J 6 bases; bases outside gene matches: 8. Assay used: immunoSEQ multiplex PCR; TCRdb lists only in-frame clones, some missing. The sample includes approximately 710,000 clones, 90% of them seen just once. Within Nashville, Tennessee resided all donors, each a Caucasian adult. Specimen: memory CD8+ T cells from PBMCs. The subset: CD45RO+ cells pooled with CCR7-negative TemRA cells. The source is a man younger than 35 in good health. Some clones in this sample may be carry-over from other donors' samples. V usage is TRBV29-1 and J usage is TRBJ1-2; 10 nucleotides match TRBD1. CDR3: CSAMTGGSNGYTF. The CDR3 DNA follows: TGCAGCGCTATGACAGGGGGCTCGAATGGCTACACCTTC. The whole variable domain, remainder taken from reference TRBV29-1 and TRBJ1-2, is SAVISQKPSRDICQRGTSLTIQCQVDSQVTMMFWYRQQPGQSLTLIATANQGSEATYESGFVIDKFPISRPNLTFSTLTVSNMSPEDSSIYLCSAMTGGSNGYTFGSGTRLTVV.